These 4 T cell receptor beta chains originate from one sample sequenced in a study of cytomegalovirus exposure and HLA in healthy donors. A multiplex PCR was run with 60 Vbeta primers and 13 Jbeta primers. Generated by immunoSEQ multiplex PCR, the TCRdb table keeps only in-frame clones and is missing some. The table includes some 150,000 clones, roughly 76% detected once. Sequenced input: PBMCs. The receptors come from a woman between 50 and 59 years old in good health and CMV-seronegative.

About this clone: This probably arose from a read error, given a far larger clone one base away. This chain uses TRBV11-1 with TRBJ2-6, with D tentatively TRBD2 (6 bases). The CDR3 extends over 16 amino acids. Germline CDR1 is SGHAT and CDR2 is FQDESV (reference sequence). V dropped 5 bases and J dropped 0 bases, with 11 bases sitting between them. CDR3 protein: CASSPSEGSGANVLTF. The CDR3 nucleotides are TGTGCCAGCAGCCCCTCGGAGGGCTCTGGGGCCAACGTCCTGACTTTC.

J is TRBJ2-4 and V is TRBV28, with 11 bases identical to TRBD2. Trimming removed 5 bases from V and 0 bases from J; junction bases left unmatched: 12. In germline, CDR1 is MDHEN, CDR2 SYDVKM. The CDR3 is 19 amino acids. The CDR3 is CASSLPGLAAQIAKNIQYF. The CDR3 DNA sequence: TGTGCCAGCAGTCTACCGGGACTAGCGGCTCAGATAGCCAAAAACATTCAGTACTTC.

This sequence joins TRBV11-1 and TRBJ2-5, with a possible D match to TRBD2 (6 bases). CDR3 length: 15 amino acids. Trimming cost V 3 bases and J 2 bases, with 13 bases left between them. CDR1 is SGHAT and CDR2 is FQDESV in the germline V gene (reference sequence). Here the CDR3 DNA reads TGTGCCAGCAGCTTCGCGGGGCGAGGTCAAGAGACCCAGTACTTC. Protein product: CASSFAGRGQETQYF. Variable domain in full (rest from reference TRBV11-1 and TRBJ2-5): EAEVAQSPRYKITEKSQAVAFWCDPISGHATLYWYRQILGQGPELLVQFQDESVVDDSQLPKDRFSAERLKGVDSTLKIQPAELGDSAMYLCASSFAGRGQETQYFGPGTRLLVL.

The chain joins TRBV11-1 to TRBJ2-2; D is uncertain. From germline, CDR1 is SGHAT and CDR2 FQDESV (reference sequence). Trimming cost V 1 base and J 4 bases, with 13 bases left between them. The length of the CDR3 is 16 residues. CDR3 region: CASSLGWQARTGELFF. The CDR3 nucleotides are TGTGCCAGCAGCTTAGGGTGGCAGGCGCGCACCGGGGAGCTGTTTTTT.